The 21 T cell receptor beta chains in this list originate from one sample, sequenced in a study of control samples from healthy donors and cancer patients. Generated by immunoSEQ multiplex PCR, the TCRdb table keeps only in-frame clones and is missing some. Altogether over 200,000 clones are present, around 79% being singletons, with the ten largest covering less than 15%. The specimen sequenced was PBMCs. These receptors all stem from a woman aged 60-70 years with lung cancer.

This clone was seen only once. The chain joins TRBV11-3 to TRBJ2-1; 7 bases are a match to TRBD1. Germline CDR1 reads SGHNT; CDR2 reads YENEEA. V shed 5 bases and J 8 bases; nucleotides not matched to a gene: 12. The CDR3 is 15 amino acids. CDR3 amino acids: CASSGWDSETDEQFF. For the CDR3, the DNA is TGTGCCAGCAGCGGGTGGGACAGTGAGACCGATGAGCAGTTCTTC.

This clone was seen a single time. The rearrangement links TRBV27 to TRBJ2-7; tentatively, D is TRBD2 (5 bases). This CDR3 comprises 13 residues. CDR1 is MNHEY, CDR2 SMNVEV, per germline (reference sequence). V shed 8 bases and J shed 4 bases, with 15 bases lying between them. The CDR3: CASRFRGSYEQYF. The CDR3 DNA follows: TGTGCCAGCCGGTTCCGGGGATCGTACGAGCAGTACTTC.

The chain uses TRBV27 and TRBJ1-6, with D possibly matching TRBD1 (6 bases). Trimming shortened V by 6 bases and J by 5 bases, and 14 bases separated the two germline ends. The CDR3 extends over 15 amino acids. From germline, CDR1 is MNHEY and CDR2 SMNVEV (reference sequence). CDR3 region: CASRTSGTNNSPLHF. In DNA form, the CDR3 reads TGTGCCAGCAGAACCTCCGGGACAAATAATTCACCCCTCCACTTT.

This clone showed up just a few times. The chain links TRBV9 to TRBJ2-2; D not resolved. The length of the CDR3 is 13 residues. CDR1 SGDLS and CDR2 YYNGEE come from the germline V gene. Trimming took 1 base from V and 5 from J, leaving 6 bases between them. CDR3 sequence (DNA): TGTGCCAGCAGCGTAATGGGGACCGGGGAGCTGTTTTTT. It specifies CASSVMGTGELFF.

V usage is TRBV6-5 and J usage is TRBJ1-5; D call uncertain. Per the germline V gene, CDR1 is MNHEY and CDR2 is SVGAGI. Trimming shortened V by 6 bases and J by 6 bases, and 9 bases separated the two germline ends. This CDR3 region has 12 residues. The CDR3 reads CASRSPGQPQHF. The CDR3, as DNA: TGTGCCAGCAGGTCACCTGGTCAGCCCCAGCATTTT.

The V and J genes are TRBV2 and TRBJ1-1; perhaps TRBD1 as D (5 bases). Looked up from germline, CDR1 is SNHLY and CDR2 is FYNNEI. The CDR3 covers 13 residues. The V end was cut by 6 bases, the J end by 1 base, with 9 bases between. Here the CDR3 DNA reads TGTGCCAGCAGCCTACAGGAGAACACTGAAGCTTTCTTT. Translation gives CASSLQENTEAFF.

In DNA form, the CDR3 reads TGTGCCAGCACCCATCGAGAGGACTATGGCTACACCTTC. Translation gives CASTHREDYGYTF. The chain couples TRBV9 to TRBJ1-2, with D unclear. Germline values: CDR1 SGDLS, CDR2 YYNGEE. The CDR3 consists of 13 residues. Trimming took off 6 bases at V and 3 bases at J, with 12 bases between the two ends.

This clone came up once. J is TRBJ2-3 and V is TRBV7-9; tentative D call: TRBD1 (5 bases). Trimming took off 3 bases at V and 0 bases at J, with 7 bases between the two ends. Germline V gives CDR1 SEHNR, CDR2 FQNEAQ (reference sequence). The CDR3 loop spans 14 amino acids. CDR3 DNA: TGTGCCAGCAGCTTCGACAGCAGCACAGATACGCAGTATTTT. Translating it yields CASSFDSSTDTQYF.

The genes are TRBV7-9 and TRBJ2-3, with D possibly TRBD1 on 5 matching bases. CDR1 and CDR2 from the germline V gene are SEHNR and FQNEAQ (reference sequence). The V gene lost 1 base and the J gene lost 2 bases, with 16 bases spanning the gap. This CDR3 contains 17 residues. CDR3 DNA sequence: TGTGCCAGCAGCTTAGTTTCTGGGGCGATTCCCACAGATACGCAGTATTTT. Its protein is CASSLVSGAIPTDTQYF.

The chain uses TRBV29-1 and TRBJ2-1; 11 nucleotides align to TRBD2. Germline CDR1 is SQVTM and CDR2 is ANQGSEA. The V segment lost 1 base and the J segment 0 bases; nucleotides outside the gene matches: 5. The CDR3 consists of 17 residues. The CDR3 protein is CSVEGLAGGSSYNEQFF. In nucleotides, the CDR3 is TGCAGCGTTGAAGGTCTAGCGGGAGGTAGCTCCTACAATGAGCAGTTCTTC.

The CDR3 DNA follows: TGTGCCAGCAAAAGAGGGACAGGGGGCGCGGCAGATACGCAGTATTTT. As protein: CASKRGTGGAADTQYF. The rearrangement joins TRBV25-1 to TRBJ2-3; 12 positions agree with TRBD1. The CDR3 is 16 residues long. Germline V CDR1 and CDR2: MGHDK, SYGVNS. V trimming: 7 bases; J trimming: 4 bases; junction bases outside the gene matches: 9.

V gene TRBV11-2 combines with J gene TRBJ2-7; D gene ambiguous. The CDR3 covers 12 residues. V dropped 2 bases and J dropped 0 bases, with 2 bases sitting between them. Looked up from germline, CDR1 is SGHAT and CDR2 is FQNNGV. Here the CDR3 DNA reads TGTGCCAGCAGCTTAAGCTCCTACGAGCAGTACTTC. This encodes CASSLSSYEQYF.

V gene TRBV7-2 combines with J gene TRBJ2-1, with 7 bases fitting TRBD2. Germline loops: CDR1 SGHTA, CDR2 FQGNSA. V lost 5 bases and J lost 9; bases outside the gene matches: 10. This CDR3 is built from 14 residues. The CDR3 sequence: CASSPGGGRTEQFF. CDR3 nucleotides: TGTGCCAGCAGCCCGGGAGGCGGGAGAACTGAGCAGTTCTTC.

The V gene is TRBV5-1, the J gene TRBJ2-1; 12 bases match TRBD2. Germline trimming cut 1 base from V and 7 bases from J; bases unmatched to any gene: 9. The CDR3 has 17 amino acids. Germline loops: CDR1 SGHRS, CDR2 YFSETQ. As DNA, the CDR3 is TGCGCCAGCAGCTTGTCTGCTAGCGGGAGGGGTGGGAATGAGCAGTTCTTC. This codes for CASSLSASGRGGNEQFF.

As DNA, the CDR3 is TGTGCCTGGACCCAGGCAGGGGGCAATCAGCCCCAGCATTTT. The encoded protein is CAWTQAGGNQPQHF. The rearrangement uses TRBV30 and TRBJ1-5; weak D call: TRBD1 (6 bases). The V gene lost 4 bases and the J gene lost 2 bases, with 12 bases spanning the gap. CDR1 is GTSNPN and CDR2 is SVGIG in the germline V gene (reference sequence). The CDR3 length is 14 residues.

This sequence joins TRBV28 and TRBJ2-1; possible D gene TRBD2, 6 bases. Trimming took 6 bases from V and 6 from J, leaving 24 bases between them. The germline gives CDR1 MDHEN, CDR2 SYDVKM. The CDR3 runs 17 residues. CDR3 loop: CASSLARAGWALNEQFF. The CDR3 DNA follows: TGTGCCAGCAGCTTAGCCCGAGCGGGTTGGGCCCTCAATGAGCAGTTCTTC.

The chain employs TRBV13 and TRBJ1-2; 9 bases agree with TRBD1. CDR1 and CDR2 from the germline V gene are PRHDT and FYEKMQ (reference sequence). CDR3 size: 16 residues. With V trimmed by 2 bases and J by 4 bases, 8 bases remained unmatched. The CDR3 region is CASSLSGTGIGYGYTF. As DNA, the CDR3 is TGTGCCAGCAGCTTAAGCGGGACAGGGATCGGCTATGGCTACACCTTC.

The rearrangement joins TRBV5-1 to TRBJ1-6; D may be TRBD1 (6 bases). The CDR3 contains 14 residues. Trimming pared 4 bases from V and 10 bases from J, leaving 15 bases between. Germline V lookup: CDR1 SGHRS, CDR2 YFSETQ. CDR3 coding DNA: TGCGCCAGCAGCCGGGCAGGGGAGGGATCACCCCTCCACTTT. Residues: CASSRAGEGSPLHF. Full variable domain (remainder filled in from reference TRBV5-1 and TRBJ1-6): KAGVTQTPRYLIKTRGQQVTLSCSPISGHRSVSWYQQTPGQGLQFLFEYFSETQRNKGNFPGRFSGRQFSNSRSEMNVSTLELGDSALYLCASSRAGEGSPLHFGNGTRLTVT.

This clone was recorded only once. The rearrangement uses TRBV4-2 and TRBJ2-1; no firm D call. V was clipped by 1 base and J by 3 bases, with 10 bases between them. The germline gives CDR1 LGHNA, CDR2 YNFKEQ. This CDR3 has 15 residues. The CDR3 bases are TGTGCCAGCAGCCAAGCCGAGACTCGCTACAATGAGCAGTTCTTC. This gives the protein CASSQAETRYNEQFF.

The V gene is TRBV28, the J gene TRBJ2-1; 10 positions match TRBD1. The CDR3 is 16 residues long. V lost 5 bases to trimming and J lost 4 bases; unmatched junction nucleotides: 8. CDR1 and CDR2 (germline): MDHEN, SYDVKM. The CDR3: CASSPRQGAGYNEQFF. The DNA for the CDR3 is TGTGCCAGCAGTCCTAGACAGGGGGCGGGTTACAATGAGCAGTTCTTC.

The genes are TRBV6-5 and TRBJ1-1; D remains unclear. Trimming took 0 bases from V and 2 from J, leaving 10 bases between them. There are 15 residues in the CDR3. The germline V gene encodes CDR1 MNHEY and CDR2 SVGAGI. DNA of the CDR3: TGTGCCAGCAGTTACTCGATCTACGGTAACACTGAAGCTTTCTTT. It translates to CASSYSIYGNTEAFF.